The clone carrying this T cell receptor beta chain was seen only a few times. Its antigen is still unknown. The sample comes from a study of T-cell memory formation after mild COVID-19. Study-wide results and caveats: Some clones that responded were present in memory (sampled pre-infection), which suggests cross-reactive memory joined.

Germline loops: CDR1 SGHVS, CDR2 FQNEAQ. The CDR3 runs 12 residues. The V gene lost 4 bases and the J gene lost 14 bases, with 17 bases spanning the gap. TCRdb re-derived calls from the 5' RACE reads in MiXCR, one entry per CDR3 protein. Counted here are under 250,000 distinct CDR3 sequences, about 16% occurring once; the ten biggest clones make up 2% to 2.5%. This TCR was recovered from an adult woman who had mild COVID-19 (a few samples of this study predate the infection). Cell type and time point are not known. The rearrangement links TRBV7-8 to TRBJ1-2; maybe TRBD1 (5 bases). The specimen was PBMCs or a T cell subset sorted from them (not recorded which). The CDR3 is CASSSAGEGRTF. In nucleotides, the CDR3 is TGTGCCAGCAGCTCAGCGGGGGAGGGGAGAACCTTC.